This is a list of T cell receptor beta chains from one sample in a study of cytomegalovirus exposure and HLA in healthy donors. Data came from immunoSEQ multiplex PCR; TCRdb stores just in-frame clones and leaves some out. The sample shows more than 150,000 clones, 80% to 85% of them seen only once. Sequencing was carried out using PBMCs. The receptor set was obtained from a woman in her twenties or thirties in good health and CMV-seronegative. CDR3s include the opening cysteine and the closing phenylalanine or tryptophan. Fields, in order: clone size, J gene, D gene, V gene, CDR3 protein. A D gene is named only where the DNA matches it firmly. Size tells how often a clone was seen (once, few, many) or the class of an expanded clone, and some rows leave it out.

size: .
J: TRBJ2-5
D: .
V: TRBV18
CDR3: CASSPQETQYF

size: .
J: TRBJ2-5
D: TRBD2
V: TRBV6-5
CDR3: CAAARSSGRQETQYF

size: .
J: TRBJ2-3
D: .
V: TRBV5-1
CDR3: CASSLDGRWADTQYF

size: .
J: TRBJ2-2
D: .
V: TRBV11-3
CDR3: CASSRDTGELFF

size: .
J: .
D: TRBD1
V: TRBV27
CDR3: CASSLRGLLNEQYF

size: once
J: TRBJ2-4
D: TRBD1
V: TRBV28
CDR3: CASSLYPGGANIQYF

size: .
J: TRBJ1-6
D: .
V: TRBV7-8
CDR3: CASSAGRSNSPLHF

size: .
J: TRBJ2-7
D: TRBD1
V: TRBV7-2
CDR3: CASSLGGQGYEQYF

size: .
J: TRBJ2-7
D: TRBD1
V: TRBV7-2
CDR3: CASSSRDRVYEQYF

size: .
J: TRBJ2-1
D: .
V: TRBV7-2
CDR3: CASTGSNEQFF

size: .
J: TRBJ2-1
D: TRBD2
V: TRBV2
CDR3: CASRAGLPEQFF

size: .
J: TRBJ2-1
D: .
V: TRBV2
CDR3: CASRAVGEQFF

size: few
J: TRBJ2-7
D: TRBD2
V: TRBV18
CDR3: CASSPGGYEQYF

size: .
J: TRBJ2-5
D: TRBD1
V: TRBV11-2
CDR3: CASSPLTTGQEQETQYF

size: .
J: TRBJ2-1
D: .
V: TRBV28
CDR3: CASTRLTGSIYEQFF

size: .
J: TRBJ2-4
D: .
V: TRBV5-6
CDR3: CASSFTGYYIQYF

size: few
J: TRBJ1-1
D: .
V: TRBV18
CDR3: CASSPWGGRVNTEAFF

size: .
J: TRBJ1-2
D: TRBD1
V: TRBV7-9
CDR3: CASSLGTGEDGYTF

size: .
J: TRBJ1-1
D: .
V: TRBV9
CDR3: CASSVGSKGWTEAFF

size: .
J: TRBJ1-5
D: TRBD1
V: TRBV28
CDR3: CASRPGQGSRPQHF

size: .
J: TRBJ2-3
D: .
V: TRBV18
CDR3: CASSPQTGADTQYF

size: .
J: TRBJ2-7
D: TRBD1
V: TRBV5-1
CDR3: CASNSGTGDSYEQYF

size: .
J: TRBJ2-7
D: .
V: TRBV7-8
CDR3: CASSASRGRSYEQYF

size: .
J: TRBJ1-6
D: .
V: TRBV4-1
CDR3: CANSPDKVHYNSPLHF

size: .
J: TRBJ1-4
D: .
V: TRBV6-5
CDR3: CASSYQPRPTNEKLFF

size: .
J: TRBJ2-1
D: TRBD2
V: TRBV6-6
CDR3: CASSSLAGEGLNEQFF

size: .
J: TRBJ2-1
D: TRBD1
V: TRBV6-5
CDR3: CASSYSGTDYNEQFF

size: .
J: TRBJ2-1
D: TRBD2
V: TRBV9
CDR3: CASSANHGLAGSNEQFF

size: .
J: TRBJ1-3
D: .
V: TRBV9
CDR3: CASSVVPGLGNTIYF

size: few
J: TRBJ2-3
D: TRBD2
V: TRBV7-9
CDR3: CAAGEDTQYF

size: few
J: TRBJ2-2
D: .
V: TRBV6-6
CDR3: CASSYSMELFAGELFF

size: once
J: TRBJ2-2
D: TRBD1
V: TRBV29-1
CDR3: CSVLDRVGTGELFF

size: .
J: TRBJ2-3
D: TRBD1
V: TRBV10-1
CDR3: CASSEASTGGQRYF

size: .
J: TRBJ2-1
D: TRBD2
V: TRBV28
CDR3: CASSTGTSGRGEQFF

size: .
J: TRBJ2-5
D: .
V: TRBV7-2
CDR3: CASSLTGTQYF